This entry is about one T cell receptor beta chain. CDR1 is SGHVS, CDR2 FQNEAQ, per germline. The V and J ends lost 1 base and 6 bases respectively, with 7 bases between them. This CDR3 has 13 amino acids. The data originate from a study of technical replicates of blood from a few donors. Sequenced by immunoSEQ multiplex PCR; TCRdb stores in-frame clones only, minus some. The profile shows over 85,000 clones, 96% of them singletons. The chain uses TRBV7-8 and TRBJ1-5; D not resolved. The receptor was derived from a human donor in good health. The sequenced sample was T cells isolated from PBMCs. The chain's CDR3 is CASSLEMSQPQHF. The CDR3, as DNA: TGTGCCAGCAGCTTAGAGATGAGTCAGCCCCAGCATTTT.